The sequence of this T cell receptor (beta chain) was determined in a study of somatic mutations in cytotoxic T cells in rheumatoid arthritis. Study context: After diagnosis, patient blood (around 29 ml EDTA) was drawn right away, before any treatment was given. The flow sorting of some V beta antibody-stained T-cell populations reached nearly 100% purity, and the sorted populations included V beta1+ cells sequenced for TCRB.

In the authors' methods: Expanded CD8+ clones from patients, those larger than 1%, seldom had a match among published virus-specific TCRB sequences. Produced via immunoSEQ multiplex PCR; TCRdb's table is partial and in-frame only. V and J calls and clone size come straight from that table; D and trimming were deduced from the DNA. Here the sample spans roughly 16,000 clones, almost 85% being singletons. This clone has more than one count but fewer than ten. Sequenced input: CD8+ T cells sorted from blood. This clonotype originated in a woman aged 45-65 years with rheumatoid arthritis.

CDR3 nucleotides: TGCGCCAGCAGCCAACAACAGGGAGCTGAAGCTTTCTTT. This translates into CASSQQQGAEAFF. This chain links TRBV4-1 with TRBJ1-1; D might be TRBD1 (6 bases). V lost 2 bases and J 6 bases, leaving 10 bases between the germline ends. CDR3 size: 13 residues. Germline CDR1 reads MGHRA; CDR2 reads YSYEKL.